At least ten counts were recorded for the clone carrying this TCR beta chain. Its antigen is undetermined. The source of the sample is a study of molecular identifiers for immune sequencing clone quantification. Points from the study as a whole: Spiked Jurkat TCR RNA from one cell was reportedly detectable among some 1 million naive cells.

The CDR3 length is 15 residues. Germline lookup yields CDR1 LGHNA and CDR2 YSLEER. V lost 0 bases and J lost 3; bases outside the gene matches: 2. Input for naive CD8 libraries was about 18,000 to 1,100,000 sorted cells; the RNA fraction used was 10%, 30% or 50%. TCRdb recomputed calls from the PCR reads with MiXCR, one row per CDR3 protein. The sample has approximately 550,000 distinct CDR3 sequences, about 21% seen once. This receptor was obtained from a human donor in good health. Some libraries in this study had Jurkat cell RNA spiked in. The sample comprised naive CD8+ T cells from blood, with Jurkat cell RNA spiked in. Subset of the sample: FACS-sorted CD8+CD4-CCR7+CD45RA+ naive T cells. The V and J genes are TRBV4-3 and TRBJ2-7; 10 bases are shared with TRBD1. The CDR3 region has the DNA TGCGCCAGCAGCCAAGACCGGACAGGGGGCTACGAGCAGTACTTC. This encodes CASSQDRTGGYEQYF.